This passage covers 21 T cell receptor beta chains from one sample sequenced in a study of T cells after yellow fever vaccination. TCRdb fed the 5' RACE reads into MiXCR, producing one record per CDR3 protein. There are a few hundred thousand distinct CDR3 sequences in the sample; about 6.9% occur only once, and 15% to 20% lies in the top ten. Specimen: PBMCs, collected about 49 days after the first yellow fever vaccination. The receptors were sampled from a man between 18 and 35 years old who received the YFV17D yellow fever vaccine.

This chain links TRBV11-3 with TRBJ2-1; D is possibly TRBD2 (5 bases). Germline V lookup: CDR1 SGHNT, CDR2 YENEEA. The length of the CDR3 is 15 residues. Trimming took off 3 bases at V and 1 base at J, with 10 bases between the two ends. CDR3 sequence: CASSFTGESYNEQFF. CDR3 DNA: TGTGCCAGCAGCTTTACCGGGGAATCCTACAATGAGCAGTTCTTC.

There are many counts of this clonotype. This chain links TRBV7-2 with TRBJ2-7; possibly TRBD1 for D (6 bases). V was cut by 4 bases and J by 4 bases, with 14 bases left in between. The CDR3 has 14 amino acids. Germline assignment: CDR1 SGHTA and CDR2 FQGNSA. The CDR3 DNA follows: TGTGCCAGCAGCTCCCGGAACAGGGATTACGAGCAGTACTTC. This sequence encodes CASSSRNRDYEQYF.

Worth noting for this clonotype: One end of the junction fails to match germline, which may point to a read error. The gene calls are TRBV5-4 and TRBJ2-1, with 12 bases matching TRBD2. The CDR3 spans 15 residues. Germline-derived CDR1 and CDR2 are SGHNT and YYREEE (reference sequence). The CDR3: CASRLAGGLNNKQFF. CDR3 DNA sequence: TGTGCCAGCAGGCTAGCGGGGGGGCTAAACAATAAGCAGTTCTTC.

This clonotype was observed a single time. DNA for the CDR3: TGCAGTGCTAGGGGTAGGGCGACTAGCGGGGGCCCCAGCTCCTACAATGAGCAGTTCTTC. This translates into CSARGRATSGGPSSYNEQFF. The chain recombines TRBV20-1 with TRBJ2-1, with TRBD2 matching over 12 bases. The V gene's germline CDR1 is DFQATT and CDR2 SNEGSKA (reference sequence). This CDR3 contains 20 residues. V was clipped by 3 bases and J by 0 bases; unmatched bases: 15.

This clonotype has just a few counts. The chain recombines TRBV20-1 with TRBJ2-3; 12 nucleotides agree with TRBD2. Trimming took 1 base from V and 3 from J; bases not matched to a gene: 14. Germline values: CDR1 DFQATT, CDR2 SNEGSKA (reference sequence). The CDR3 loop spans 19 amino acids. CDR3 coding DNA: TGCAGTGCTAGAGGATTAGGGCCCACCGGACTAGCGGGGACAGATACGCAGTATTTT. Translated: CSARGLGPTGLAGTDTQYF.

This clonotype was seen ten or more times. V gene TRBV5-1 combines with J gene TRBJ1-6; D is unclear. Germline CDR1 reads SGHRS; CDR2 reads YFSETQ. CDR3 length: 12 amino acids. V was trimmed by 5 bases and J by 5 bases, leaving 5 bases between them. CDR3 sequence (DNA): TGCGCCAGCAGGTCAGATAATTCACCCCTCCACTTT. The encoded protein is CASRSDNSPLHF.

This clonotype has ten or more counts. The V call is TRBV9, the J call TRBJ2-3, with D possibly TRBD1 on 5 matching bases. The germline gives CDR1 SGDLS, CDR2 YYNGEE. The CDR3 has 15 amino acids. The V end was cut by 4 bases, the J end by 3 bases, with 15 bases between. The chain's CDR3 is CASSFPPAGTDTQYF. CDR3 in DNA: TGTGCCAGCAGCTTCCCACCCGCAGGGACAGATACGCAGTATTTT.

CDR3: CASSFVSTGTDNTEAFF. Here the CDR3 DNA reads TGTGCCAGCAGCTTCGTCTCAACCGGGACAGACAACACTGAAGCTTTCTTT. V is TRBV5-6 and J is TRBJ1-1, with TRBD1 identical over 7 bases. The germline CDR1 and CDR2 sequences are SGHDT and YYEEEE. V lost 2 bases to trimming and J lost 2 bases; unmatched junction nucleotides: 12. The CDR3 has 17 amino acids.

This clonotype was observed at least ten times. The chain carries TRBV7-2 and TRBJ2-5; a possible D gene is TRBD2 (6 bases). The CDR3 sequence is 14 residues long. The germline gives CDR1 SGHTA, CDR2 FQGNSA. Trimming shortened V by 5 bases and J by 4 bases, and 14 bases separated the two germline ends. The CDR3 sequence: CASSPRAGTETQYF. The CDR3 nucleotides are TGTGCCAGCAGCCCACGGGCGGGGACAGAGACCCAGTACTTC.

This clonotype was recorded a few times. The chain joins TRBV7-2 to TRBJ1-2, with D unresolved. Germline CDR1 is SGHTA and CDR2 is FQGNSA. The CDR3 contains 11 residues. The germline V and J ends were trimmed by 5 bases and 11 bases, with 12 bases remaining between them. CDR3: CASSLRTGYTF. The CDR3 nucleotides are TGTGCCAGCAGCCTCCGGACGGGGTACACCTTC. Full variable domain (rest looked up from reference TRBV7-2 and TRBJ1-2): GAGVSQSPSNKVTEKGKDVELRCDPISGHTALYWYRQSLGQGLEFLIYFQGNSAPDKSGLPSDRFSAERTGGSVSTLTIQRTQQEDSAVYLCASSLRTGYTFGSGTRLTVV.

This clonotype was picked up a small number of times. Compared with germline, one end of the junction differs, possibly owing to a read error. J is TRBJ1-2 and V is TRBV15; unclear D gene. The CDR3 covers 12 residues. CDR1 and CDR2 from the germline V gene are LNHNV and YYDKDF (reference sequence). The CDR3 spells CATSGENYGYTF. As DNA, the CDR3 is TGTGCCACCAGCGGAGAAAACTATGGCTACACCTTC.

The chain employs TRBV21-1 and TRBJ2-5; TRBD1 is taken as the D call from the table, unchecked against the DNA. TRBV21-1 is noted as a pseudogene. CDR3 length equals 14 residues. CDR3 amino acids: CASSIDGGRETQYF. As DNA, the CDR3 is TGTGCCAGCAGCATAGACGGGGGACGAGAGACCCAGTACTTC.

This clonotype occurred many times. The chain has TRBV7-3 and TRBJ2-1; 10 bases fit TRBD1. Trimming cost V 3 bases and J 8 bases; bases outside gene matches: 7. This CDR3 contains 15 residues. Germline loops: CDR1 SGHTA, CDR2 FQGTGA. CDR3 DNA: TGTGCCAGCAGCTTGACAGGGGGCCCCACAGATGAGCAGTTCTTC. This translates into CASSLTGGPTDEQFF.

This clonotype came up many times. The chain combines TRBV5-6 with TRBJ1-1, with D possibly being TRBD1 (5 bases). V dropped 4 bases and J dropped 0 bases, with 10 bases sitting between them. Germline CDR1 is SGHDT and CDR2 is YYEEEE. This CDR3 region has 14 residues. The CDR3 DNA is TGTGCCAGCAGCATGGACATCATGAACACTGAAGCTTTCTTT. Its protein product is CASSMDIMNTEAFF.

This clonotype appeared a few times. The chain employs TRBV7-2 and TRBJ1-5; 7 bases map to TRBD1. V was clipped by 5 bases and J by 6 bases; unmatched bases: 7. The germline V gene encodes CDR1 SGHTA and CDR2 FQGNSA. This CDR3 spans 14 amino acids. Here the CDR3 reads CASSPQGMGQPQHF. The DNA for the CDR3 is TGTGCCAGCAGCCCACAGGGGATGGGTCAGCCCCAGCATTTT. Drawing the rest from reference TRBV7-2 and TRBJ1-5, the complete variable domain is GAGVSQSPSNKVTEKGKDVELRCDPISGHTALYWYRQSLGQGLEFLIYFQGNSAPDKSGLPSDRFSAERTGGSVSTLTIQRTQQEDSAVYLCASSPQGMGQPQHFGDGTRLSIL.

There are a few counts of this clonotype. CDR3 bases: TGTGCCAGCAGCTCCACAGGGAGTCGAGAGACCCAGTACTTC. This codes for CASSSTGSRETQYF. This sequence joins TRBV7-9 and TRBJ2-5; weak D call: TRBD1 (6 bases). The germline CDR1 and CDR2 sequences are SEHNR and FQNEAQ (reference sequence). Deletions cut 4 bases from V and 4 bases from J, with 13 bases between. There are 14 residues in the CDR3.

This clonotype was counted only a few times. V gene TRBV20-1 combines with J gene TRBJ2-5; 14 bases match TRBD2. CDR1 and CDR2 from the germline V gene are DFQATT and SNEGSKA (reference sequence). The CDR3 totals 15 residues. V was clipped by 6 bases and J by 1 base; unmatched bases: 4. CDR3 sequence (DNA): TGCAGTGCGAGGACTAGCGGGGGGTCCCAAGAGACCCAGTACTTC. Translated, it gives CSARTSGGSQETQYF.

In this sample, this clonotype turned up a few times. This sequence joins TRBV14 and TRBJ2-5, with D possibly being TRBD2 (6 bases). CDR3 length: 16 amino acids. Germline CDR1 SGHDN, CDR2 FVKESK. V was pared by 4 bases and J by 2 bases, with 17 bases between. In DNA, the CDR3 is TGTGCCAGCAGCCCAATACGGCGGGGAGATCAAGAGACCCAGTACTTC. Encoded protein: CASSPIRRGDQETQYF.

This chain joins TRBV4-2 and TRBJ2-5, with 9 bases identical to TRBD1. Germline V gene lookup returns CDR1 LGHNA and CDR2 YNFKEQ. The CDR3 contains 15 residues. Trimming cost V 3 bases and J 5 bases; bases outside gene matches: 7. CDR3 protein: CASSQGQGVLETQYF. The CDR3 DNA sequence: TGTGCCAGCAGCCAGGGACAGGGAGTTTTGGAGACCCAGTACTTC.

The chain has TRBV3-1 and TRBJ1-1, with a weak D call TRBD1 (6 bases). Germline V gene data show CDR1 as LGHDT and CDR2 as YNNKEL (reference sequence). V was trimmed by 1 base and J by 1 base, leaving 10 bases between them. This CDR3 is built from 15 residues. The CDR3 DNA is TGTGCCAGCAGCCAAGGAGGGGGGGCGAACACTGAAGCTTTCTTT. This gives the protein CASSQGGGANTEAFF.

This clonotype was seen at least ten times. The chain recombines TRBV29-1 with TRBJ2-1; the D gene is possibly TRBD2 (6 bases). CDR1 and CDR2 (germline): SQVTM, ANQGSEA. This CDR3 has 14 residues. The ends were cut back, 2 bases at V and 4 bases at J, with 12 bases in the middle. In DNA form, the CDR3 reads TGCAGCGTTGAAAGCAGGAGGGCTTACAATGAGCAGTTCTTC. Translating it yields CSVESRRAYNEQFF.